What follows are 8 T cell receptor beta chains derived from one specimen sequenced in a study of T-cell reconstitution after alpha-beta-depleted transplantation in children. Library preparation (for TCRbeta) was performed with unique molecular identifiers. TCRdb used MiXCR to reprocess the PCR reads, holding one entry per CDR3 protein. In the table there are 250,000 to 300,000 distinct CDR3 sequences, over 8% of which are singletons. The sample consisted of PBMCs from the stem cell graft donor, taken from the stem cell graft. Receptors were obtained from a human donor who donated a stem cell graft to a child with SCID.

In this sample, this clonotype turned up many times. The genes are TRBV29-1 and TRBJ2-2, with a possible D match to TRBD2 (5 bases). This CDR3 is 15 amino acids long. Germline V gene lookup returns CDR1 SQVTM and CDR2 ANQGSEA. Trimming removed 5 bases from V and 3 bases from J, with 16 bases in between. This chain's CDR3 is CSVSQPPGDTGELFF. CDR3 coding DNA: TGCAGCGTTTCCCAACCCCCCGGGGACACCGGGGAGCTGTTTTTT.

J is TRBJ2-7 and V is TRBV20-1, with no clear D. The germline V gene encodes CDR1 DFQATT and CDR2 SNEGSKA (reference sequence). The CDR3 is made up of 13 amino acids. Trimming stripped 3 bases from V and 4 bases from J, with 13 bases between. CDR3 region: CSASLGLPYEQYF. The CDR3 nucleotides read TGCAGTGCTAGTCTGGGTCTCCCGTACGAGCAGTACTTC.

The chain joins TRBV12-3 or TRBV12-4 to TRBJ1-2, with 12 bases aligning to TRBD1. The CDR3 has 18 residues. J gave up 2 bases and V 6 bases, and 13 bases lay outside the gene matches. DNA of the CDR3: TGTGCCAGCAGCCCGTCATGGGACAGGGGGCTGAGAAACTATGGCTACACCTTC. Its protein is CASSPSWDRGLRNYGYTF.

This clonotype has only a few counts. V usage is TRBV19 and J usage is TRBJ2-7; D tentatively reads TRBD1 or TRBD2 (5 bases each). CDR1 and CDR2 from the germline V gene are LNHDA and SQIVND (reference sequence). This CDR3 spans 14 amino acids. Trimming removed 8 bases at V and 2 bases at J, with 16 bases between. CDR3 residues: CASHAGTQTYEQYF. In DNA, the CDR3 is TGTGCCAGTCATGCCGGGACCCAGACCTACGAGCAGTACTTC.

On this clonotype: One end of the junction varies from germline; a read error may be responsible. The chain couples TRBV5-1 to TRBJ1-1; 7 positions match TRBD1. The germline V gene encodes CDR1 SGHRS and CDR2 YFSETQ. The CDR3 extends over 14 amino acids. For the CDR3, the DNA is TGCGCCAGCAGCCCGGGACAGTTGAACACTGGAGCTTTCTTT. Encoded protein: CASSPGQLNTGAFF. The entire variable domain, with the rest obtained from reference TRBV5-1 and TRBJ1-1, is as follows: KAGVTQTPRYLIKTRGQQVTLSCSPISGHRSVSWYQQTPGQGLQFLFEYFSETQRNKGNFPGRFSGRQFSNSRSEMNVSTLELGDSALYLCASSPGQLNTGAFFGQGTRLTVV.

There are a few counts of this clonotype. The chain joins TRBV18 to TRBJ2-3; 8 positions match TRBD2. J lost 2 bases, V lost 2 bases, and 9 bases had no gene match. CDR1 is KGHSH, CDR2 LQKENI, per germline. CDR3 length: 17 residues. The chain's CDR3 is CASSPLTKRGHTDTQYF. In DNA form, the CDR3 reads TGTGCCAGCTCACCATTGACGAAGCGGGGGCACACAGATACGCAGTATTTT.

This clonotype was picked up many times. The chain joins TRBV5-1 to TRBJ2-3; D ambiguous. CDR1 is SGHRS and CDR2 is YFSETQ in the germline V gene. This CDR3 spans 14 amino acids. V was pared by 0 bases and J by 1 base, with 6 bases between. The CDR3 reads CASSLETRTDTQYF. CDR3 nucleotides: TGCGCCAGCAGCTTGGAGACCCGCACAGATACGCAGTATTTT.

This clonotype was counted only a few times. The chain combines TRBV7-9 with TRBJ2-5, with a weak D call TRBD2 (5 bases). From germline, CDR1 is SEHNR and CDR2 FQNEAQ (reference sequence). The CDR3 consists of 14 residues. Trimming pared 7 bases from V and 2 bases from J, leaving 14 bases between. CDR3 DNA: TGTGCCAGCACCTCGGGCGGGTCTCAAGAGACCCAGTACTTC. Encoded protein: CASTSGGSQETQYF.